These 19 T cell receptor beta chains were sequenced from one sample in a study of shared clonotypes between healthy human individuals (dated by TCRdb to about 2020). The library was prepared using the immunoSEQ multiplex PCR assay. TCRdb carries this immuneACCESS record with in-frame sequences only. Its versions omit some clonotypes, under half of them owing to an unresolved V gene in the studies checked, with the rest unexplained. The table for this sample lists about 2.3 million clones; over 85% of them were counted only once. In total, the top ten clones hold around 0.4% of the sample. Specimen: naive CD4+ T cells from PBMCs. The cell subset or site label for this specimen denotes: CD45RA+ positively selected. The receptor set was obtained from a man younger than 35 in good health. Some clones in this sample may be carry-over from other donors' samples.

In nucleotides, the CDR3 is TGTGCCAGCAGCTCCCGCAGAGAAAGGCACTATGGCTACACCTTC. Amino acid sequence: CASSSRRERHYGYTF. The chain links TRBV7-3 to TRBJ1-2; D is ambiguous. Germline CDR1 and CDR2: SGHTA and FQGTGA. V lost 4 bases and J lost 3, with 15 bases in between. This CDR3 comprises 15 residues.

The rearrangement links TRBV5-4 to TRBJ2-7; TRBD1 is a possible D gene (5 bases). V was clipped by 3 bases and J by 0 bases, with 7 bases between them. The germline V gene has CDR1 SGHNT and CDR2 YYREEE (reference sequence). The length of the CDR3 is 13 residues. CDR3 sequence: CASSWQGSYEQYF. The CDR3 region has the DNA TGTGCCAGCAGCTGGCAGGGCTCCTACGAGCAGTACTTC.

The CDR3 loop reads CASSSPGTPIYEQYF. The CDR3 coding sequence is TGTGCCAGCAGTTCTCCCGGGACACCGATATACGAGCAGTACTTC. V and J are TRBV28 and TRBJ2-7; D possibly corresponds to TRBD1 (6 bases). Germline V CDR1 and CDR2: MDHEN, SYDVKM. The V end lost 4 bases, the J end lost 4 bases, and 17 bases lay between the germline ends. This CDR3 is built from 15 residues.

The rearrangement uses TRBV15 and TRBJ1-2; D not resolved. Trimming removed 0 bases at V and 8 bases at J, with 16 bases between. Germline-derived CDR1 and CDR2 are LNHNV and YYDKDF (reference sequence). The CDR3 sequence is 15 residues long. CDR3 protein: CATSRDRAGGFGYTF. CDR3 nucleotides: TGTGCCACCAGCAGAGATCGTGCAGGAGGGTTCGGCTACACCTTC.

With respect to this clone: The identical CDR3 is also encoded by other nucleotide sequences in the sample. The CDR3 coding sequence is TGTGCCAGCAGCTTAACCCCGGTCTCCTACGAGCAGTACTTC. Its translation: CASSLTPVSYEQYF. V usage is TRBV7-2 and J usage is TRBJ2-7; D remains unclear. The CDR3 covers 14 residues. The germline gives CDR1 SGHTA, CDR2 FQGNSA. V lost 2 bases to trimming and J lost 0 bases, with 8 bases between them.

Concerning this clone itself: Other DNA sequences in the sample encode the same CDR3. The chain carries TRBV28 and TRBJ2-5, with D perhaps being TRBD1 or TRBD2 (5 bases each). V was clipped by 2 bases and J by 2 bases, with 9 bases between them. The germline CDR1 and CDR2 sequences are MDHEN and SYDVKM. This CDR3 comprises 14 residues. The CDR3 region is CASSLGTLQETQYF. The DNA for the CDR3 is TGTGCCAGCAGTTTAGGGACCCTTCAAGAGACCCAGTACTTC.

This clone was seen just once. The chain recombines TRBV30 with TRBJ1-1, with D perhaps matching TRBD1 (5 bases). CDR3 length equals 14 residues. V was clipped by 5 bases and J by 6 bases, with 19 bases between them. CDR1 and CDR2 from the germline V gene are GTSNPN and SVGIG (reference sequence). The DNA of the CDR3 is TGTGCCTGGGCCCGGAATCGGGGCTTGTCTGAAGCTTTCTTT. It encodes CAWARNRGLSEAFF.

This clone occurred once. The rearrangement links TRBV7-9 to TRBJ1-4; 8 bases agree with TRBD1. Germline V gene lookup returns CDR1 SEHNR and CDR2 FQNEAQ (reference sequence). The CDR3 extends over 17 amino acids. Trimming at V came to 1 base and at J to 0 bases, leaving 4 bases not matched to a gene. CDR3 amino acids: CASSLGQGQATNEKLFF. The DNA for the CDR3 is TGTGCCAGCAGCTTAGGGCAGGGACAGGCAACTAATGAAAAACTGTTTTTT.

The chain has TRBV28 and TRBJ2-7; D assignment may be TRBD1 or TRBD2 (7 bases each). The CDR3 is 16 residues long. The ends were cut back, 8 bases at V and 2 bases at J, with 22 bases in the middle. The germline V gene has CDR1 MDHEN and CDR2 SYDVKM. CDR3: CASAAGGVVGTYEQYF. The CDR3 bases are TGTGCCAGCGCGGCAGGGGGGGTCGTTGGCACCTACGAGCAGTACTTC.

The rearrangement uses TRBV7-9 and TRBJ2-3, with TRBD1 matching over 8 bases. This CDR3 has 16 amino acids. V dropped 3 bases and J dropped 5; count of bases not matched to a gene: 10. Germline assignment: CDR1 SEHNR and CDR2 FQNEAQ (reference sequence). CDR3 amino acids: CASSFYRDRLLDTQYF. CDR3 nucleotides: TGTGCCAGCAGCTTCTACCGGGACAGGCTGCTAGATACGCAGTATTTT.

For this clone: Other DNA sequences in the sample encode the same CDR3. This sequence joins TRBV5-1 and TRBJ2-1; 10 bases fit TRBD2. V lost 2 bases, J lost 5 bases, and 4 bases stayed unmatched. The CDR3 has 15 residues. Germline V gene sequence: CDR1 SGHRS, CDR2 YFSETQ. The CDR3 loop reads CASSFLAGANNEQFF. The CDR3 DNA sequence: TGCGCCAGCAGCTTCCTAGCGGGAGCAAACAATGAGCAGTTCTTC.

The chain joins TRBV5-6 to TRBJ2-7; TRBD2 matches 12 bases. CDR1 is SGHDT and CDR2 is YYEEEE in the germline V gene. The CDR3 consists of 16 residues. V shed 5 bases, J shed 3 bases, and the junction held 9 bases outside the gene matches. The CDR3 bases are TGTGCCAGCAGTTATAGATCGACTAGCGGGAGCTACGAGCAGTACTTC. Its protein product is CASSYRSTSGSYEQYF.

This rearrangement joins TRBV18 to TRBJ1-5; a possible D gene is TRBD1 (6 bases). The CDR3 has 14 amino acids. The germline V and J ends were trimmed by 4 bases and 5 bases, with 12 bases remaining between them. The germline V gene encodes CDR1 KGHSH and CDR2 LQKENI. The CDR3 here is CASSRQVSDQPQHF. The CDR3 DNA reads TGTGCCAGCTCACGACAGGTGAGCGATCAGCCCCAGCATTTT. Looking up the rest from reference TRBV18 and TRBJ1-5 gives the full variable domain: NAGVMQNPRHLVRRRGQEARLRCSPMKGHSHVYWYRQLPEEGLKFMVYLQKENIIDESGMPKERFSAEFPKEGPSILRIQQVVRGDSAAYFCASSRQVSDQPQHFGDGTRLSIL.

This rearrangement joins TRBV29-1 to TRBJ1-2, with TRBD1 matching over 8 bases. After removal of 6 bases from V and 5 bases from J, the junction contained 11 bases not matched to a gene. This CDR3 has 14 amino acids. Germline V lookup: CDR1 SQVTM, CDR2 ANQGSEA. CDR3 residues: CSVEKLQGGYGYTF. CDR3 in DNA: TGCAGCGTAGAGAAGCTACAGGGGGGTTATGGCTACACCTTC.

The CDR3 DNA follows: TGTGCCAGCAGCTTAGGAGGCGGGAGGTTTACCGGGGAGACCCAGTACTTC. It is translated as CASSLGGGRFTGETQYF. The chain is built from TRBV7-9 and TRBJ2-5, with 8 nucleotides matching TRBD2. The CDR3 runs 17 residues. The germline CDR1 and CDR2 sequences are SEHNR and FQNEAQ (reference sequence). J lost 5 bases, V lost 1 base, and 12 bases had no gene match.

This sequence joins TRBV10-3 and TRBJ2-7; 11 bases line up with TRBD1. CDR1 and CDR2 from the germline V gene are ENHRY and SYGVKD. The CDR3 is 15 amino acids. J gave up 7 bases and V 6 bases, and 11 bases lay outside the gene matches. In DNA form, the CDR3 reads TGTGCCATCAGAAGTACCGGGACAGGGGGGTTGGAGCAGTACTTC. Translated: CAIRSTGTGGLEQYF.

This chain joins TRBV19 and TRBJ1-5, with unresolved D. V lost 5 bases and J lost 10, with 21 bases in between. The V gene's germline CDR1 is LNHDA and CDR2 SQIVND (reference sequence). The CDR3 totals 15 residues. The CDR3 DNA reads TGTGCCAGTAGTTCGGACGGCGCCGGTAGTCAACCCCAGCATTTT. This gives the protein CASSSDGAGSQPQHF.

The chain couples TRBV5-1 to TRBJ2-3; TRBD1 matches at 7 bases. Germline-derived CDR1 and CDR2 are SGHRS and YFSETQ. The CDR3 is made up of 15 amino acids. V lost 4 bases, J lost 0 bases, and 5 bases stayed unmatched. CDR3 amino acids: CASSPWGQSTDTQYF. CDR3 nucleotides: TGCGCCAGCAGCCCATGGGGACAGAGCACAGATACGCAGTATTTT. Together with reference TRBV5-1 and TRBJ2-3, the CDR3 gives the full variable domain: KAGVTQTPRYLIKTRGQQVTLSCSPISGHRSVSWYQQTPGQGLQFLFEYFSETQRNKGNFPGRFSGRQFSNSRSEMNVSTLELGDSALYLCASSPWGQSTDTQYFGPGTRLTVL.

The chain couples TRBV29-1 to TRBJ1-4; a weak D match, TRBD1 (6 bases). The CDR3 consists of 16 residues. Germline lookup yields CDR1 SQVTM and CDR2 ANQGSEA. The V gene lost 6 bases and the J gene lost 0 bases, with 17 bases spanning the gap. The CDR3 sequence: CSVLTGTLATNEKLFF. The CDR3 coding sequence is TGCAGCGTCCTAACAGGGACCCTTGCAACTAATGAAAAACTGTTTTTT.